A selection of T cell receptor beta chains follows, all from one sample in a study of beta chain features in type 1 diabetes. Sequencing was performed with immunoSEQ multiplex PCR; in TCRdb, only in-frame clones are kept and a portion is missing. The table records 350,000 to 450,000 clones, roughly 15% of them present only once. The sample comprised naive CD4+ T cells from blood. The receptors originated from a woman under 30 in good health. CDR3s include the opening cysteine and the closing phenylalanine or tryptophan. D genes are given only for firm matches. Clone size, where shown, is once, few, many, or a class for clones that have expanded.

few,TRBJ2-1,TRBV9,NA,CASSRNSYNEQFF,TGTGCCAGCAGCCGTAACTCCTACAATGAGCAGTTCTTC
NA,TRBJ2-1,TRBV2,TRBD2,CASSASLAGVGEQFF,TGTGCCAGCAGCGCCAGTCTCGCGGGAGTGGGTGAGCAGTTCTTC
few,TRBJ2-7,TRBV18,TRBD2,CASSRPGGNYEQYF,TGTGCCAGCTCACGTCCCGGGGGGAACTACGAGCAGTACTTC
NA,TRBJ2-7,TRBV29-1,TRBD1,CSVLRDSEYEQYF,TGCAGCGTGCTCCGGGACAGCGAATACGAGCAGTACTTC
few,TRBJ1-5,TRBV30,NA,CAWRTDSNQPQHF,TGTGCCTGGAGGACAGATAGCAATCAGCCCCAGCATTTT
NA,TRBJ2-5,TRBV4-2,NA,CASSQGMVRETQYF,TGTGCCAGCAGCCAAGGAATGGTCCGGGAGACCCAGTACTTC
NA,TRBJ2-1,TRBV5-1,TRBD2,CASSLSLQGGYNEQFF,TGCGCCAGCAGCTTGTCACTGCAGGGAGGGTACAATGAGCAGTTCTTC
NA,TRBJ2-4,TRBV2,NA,CASSESRGYRDIQYF,TGTGCCAGCAGTGAAAGTCGAGGGTATCGGGACATTCAGTACTTC
NA,TRBJ1-5,TRBV28,NA,CASSLPGGLRQPQHF,TGTGCCAGCAGTCTCCCGGGGGGCCTGAGGCAGCCCCAGCATTTT
few,TRBJ2-5,TRBV30,NA,CACSREQETQYF,TGTGCCTGCAGTCGTGAGCAAGAGACCCAGTACTTC
few,TRBJ2-7,TRBV18,NA,CASSPRAYEQYF,TGTGCCAGCTCACCTCGGGCCTACGAGCAGTACTTC
NA,TRBJ2-1,TRBV30,TRBD2,CAWSVGTSGSNEQFF,TGTGCCTGGAGTGTAGGGACTAGCGGGAGCAATGAGCAGTTCTTC
NA,TRBJ1-5,TRBV4-1,NA,CASSQLGGLDQPQHF,TGCGCCAGCAGCCAACTGGGAGGGCTGGACCAGCCCCAGCATTTT
NA,TRBJ2-7,TRBV20-1,NA,CSATRSPPQYF,TGCAGTGCTACCCGAAGCCCCCCGCAGTACTTC
NA,TRBJ2-7,TRBV29-1,NA,CSARGQLSYEQYF,TGCAGCGCCCGCGGACAGCTCTCCTACGAGCAGTACTTC
few,TRBJ2-5,TRBV29-1,TRBD1,CSDWTGAPQETQYF,TGCAGCGATTGGACAGGGGCCCCACAAGAGACCCAGTACTTC
NA,TRBJ2-7,TRBV18,NA,CASSPPNSPPYEQYF,TGTGCCAGCTCACCACCTAACAGTCCCCCCTACGAGCAGTACTTC
few,TRBJ2-1,TRBV5-1,NA,CASSDTLTLNEQFF,TGCGCCAGCAGCGATACTCTGACACTCAATGAGCAGTTCTTC
few,TRBJ2-7,TRBV28,NA,CASRPPGDEQYF,TGTGCCAGCAGACCCCCCGGGGACGAGCAGTACTTC
few,TRBJ2-3,TRBV6-6,NA,CASCGRAASTDTQYF,TGTGCCAGCTGCGGGCGGGCGGCTAGCACAGATACGCAGTATTTT
NA,TRBJ2-1,TRBV29-1,TRBD2,CSETSASSYNEQFF,TGCAGCGAAACTAGCGCTAGCTCCTACAATGAGCAGTTCTTC
NA,TRBJ2-5,TRBV30,TRBD2,CACHPGLADQETQYF,TGTGCCTGCCACCCGGGACTAGCGGACCAAGAGACCCAGTACTTC
NA,TRBJ2-5,TRBV7-2,TRBD2,CASSSPSTSGVGETQYF,TGTGCCAGCAGCTCACCTTCGACTAGCGGGGTGGGAGAGACCCAGTACTTC
NA,TRBJ2-3,TRBV5-4,TRBD1,CASRATGGPDTQYF,TGTGCCAGCAGAGCAACAGGGGGCCCAGATACGCAGTATTTT
NA,TRBJ2-3,TRBV11-2,NA,CASSLSTDTQYF,TGTGCCAGCAGCCTAAGCACAGATACGCAGTATTTT
NA,TRBJ1-5,TRBV18,NA,CASSPGGPNQPQHF,TGTGCCAGCTCACCGGGGGGGCCCAATCAGCCCCAGCATTTT
NA,TRBJ1-1,TRBV30,NA,CACRQQGISAEAFF,TGTGCCTGTCGCCAACAGGGAATAAGTGCCGAAGCTTTCTTT
few,TRBJ1-5,TRBV28,TRBD1,CASILTGGRNQPQHF,TGTGCCAGCATTTTGACAGGGGGGAGAAATCAGCCCCAGCATTTT
few,TRBJ2-7,TRBV28,TRBD1,CASTSGTGAYEQYF,TGTGCCAGCACCTCCGGGACAGGGGCCTACGAGCAGTACTTC
few,TRBJ2-2,TRBV7-2,NA,CASSTEGGLHTGELFF,TGTGCCAGCAGTACAGAGGGGGGGTTACACACCGGGGAGCTGTTTTTT
NA,TRBJ2-7,TRBV7-2,NA,CASSPEIGEQYF,TGTGCCAGCAGTCCGGAGATAGGCGAGCAGTACTTC